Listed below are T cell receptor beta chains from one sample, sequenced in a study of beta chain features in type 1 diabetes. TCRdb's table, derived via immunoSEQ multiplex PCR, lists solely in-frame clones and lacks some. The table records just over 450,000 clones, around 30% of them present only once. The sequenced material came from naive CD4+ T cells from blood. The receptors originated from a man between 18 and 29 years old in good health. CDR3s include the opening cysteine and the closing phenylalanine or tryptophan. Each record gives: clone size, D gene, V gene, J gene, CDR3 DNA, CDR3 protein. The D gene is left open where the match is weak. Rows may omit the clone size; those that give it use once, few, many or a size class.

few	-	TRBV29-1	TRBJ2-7	TGCAGCGTTGAAAAAGGGGACCGCCTCGAGCAGTACTTC	CSVEKGDRLEQYF
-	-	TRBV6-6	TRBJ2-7	TGTGCCAGCAGTTACCGGGACACTTACGAGCAGTACTTC	CASSYRDTYEQYF
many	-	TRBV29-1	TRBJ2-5	TGCAGCGTTGTGAAGGGCCCGGAGGAGACCCAGTACTTC	CSVVKGPEETQYF
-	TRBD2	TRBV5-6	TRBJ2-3	TGTGCCAGCAGCTTTGTGGCGGGAGGGCCGTCAGATACGCAGTATTTT	CASSFVAGGPSDTQYF
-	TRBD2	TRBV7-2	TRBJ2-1	TGTGCCAGCAGCTTAACCCTCAGCGGGAGGGCCTACAATGAGCAGTTCTTC	CASSLTLSGRAYNEQFF
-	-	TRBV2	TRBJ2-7	TGTGCCAGCAGGGAGGCAGGGTTCAGCTACGAGCAGTACTTC	CASREAGFSYEQYF
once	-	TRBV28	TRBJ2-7	TGTGCCAGCAGTTTATTCCGCTACGAGCAGTACTTC	CASSLFRYEQYF
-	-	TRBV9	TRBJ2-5	TGTGCCAGCAGCGTAGCGTCGGGGGCCCGGGAGACCCAGTACTTC	CASSVASGARETQYF
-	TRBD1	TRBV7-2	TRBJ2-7	TGTGCCAGCAGCTTAGACAGGGGCGCCTACGAGCAGTACTTC	CASSLDRGAYEQYF
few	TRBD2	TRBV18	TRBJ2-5	TGTGCCAGCTCCCAGGAGTCGGGGGGGACCCAGTACTTC	CASSQESGGTQYF
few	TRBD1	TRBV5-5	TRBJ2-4	TGTGCCAGCAGGTCCCCCAGGACAGGGGTCGGCAAAAACATTCAGTACTTC	CASRSPRTGVGKNIQYF
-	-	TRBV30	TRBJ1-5	TGTGCCTGGAGTGTGCAGGGGAGCAATCAGCCCCAGCATTTT	CAWSVQGSNQPQHF
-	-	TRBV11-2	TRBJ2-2	TGTGCCAGCAGCTTAGGTAGAAGTTTTACCGGGGAGCTGTTTTTT	CASSLGRSFTGELFF
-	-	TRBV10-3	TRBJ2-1	TGTGCCATCAGTGACCGGGGATCGGCCGATGAGCAGTTCTTC	CAISDRGSADEQFF
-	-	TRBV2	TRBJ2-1	TGTGCCAGCAGTAGGACGGGGAATTACAATGAGCAGTTCTTC	CASSRTGNYNEQFF
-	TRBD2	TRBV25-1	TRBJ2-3	TGTGCCAGCAGTGGCACTAGCGGGAGGGCCGAGTTCACAGATACGCAGTATTTT	CASSGTSGRAEFTDTQYF
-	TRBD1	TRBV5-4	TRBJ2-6	TGTGCCAGCAGCTTGGTCCGGGACAGACTCTCTGGGGCCAACGTCCTGACTTTC	CASSLVRDRLSGANVLTF
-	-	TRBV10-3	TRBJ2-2	TGTGCCATCAAGGAGGGGTTAGTCGGGGAGCTGTTTTTT	CAIKEGLVGELFF
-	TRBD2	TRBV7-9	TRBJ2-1	TGTGCCAGCAGACTATTAGCGGGAAGCTCCTACAATGAGCAGTTCTTC	CASRLLAGSSYNEQFF
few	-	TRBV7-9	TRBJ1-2	TGTGCCAGCAGCTCAGGAGACTATGGCTACACCTTC	CASSSGDYGYTF
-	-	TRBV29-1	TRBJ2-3	-	CSVGAGANRYAEYF
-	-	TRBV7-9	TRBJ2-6	TGTGCCAGCAGCTCCACAGTCTCTGGGGCCAACGTCCTGACTTTC	CASSSTVSGANVLTF
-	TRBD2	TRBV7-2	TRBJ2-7	TGTGCCAGCAGCTTAGCTGGGCGGGAGATCTACGAGCAGTACTTC	CASSLAGREIYEQYF
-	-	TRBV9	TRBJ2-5	TGTGCCAGCAGCGTAGCCAGTGGCTACTGGGAGACCCAGTACTTC	CASSVASGYWETQYF
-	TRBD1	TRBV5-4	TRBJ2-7	TGTGCCAGCAGCCGAAAGGGACAGGACCACGAGCAGTACTTC	CASSRKGQDHEQYF
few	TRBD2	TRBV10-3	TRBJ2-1	TGTGCCATCAGGCATGGACTAGCGGACAATGAGCAGTTCTTC	CAIRHGLADNEQFF
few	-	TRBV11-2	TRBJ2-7	TGTGCCAGCAGCTTAGGGGGCCGGCTCCTCTACGAGCAGTACTTC	CASSLGGRLLYEQYF
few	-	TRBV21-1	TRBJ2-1	TGTGCCAGCAGCATCTCGAGGTGGCGCGGGGATTACAATGAGCAGTTCTTC	CASSISRWRGDYNEQFF
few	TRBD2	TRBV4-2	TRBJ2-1	TGTGCCAGCAGCCAAGTGGGACTAGCGGGAGGGATCTACAATGAGCAGTTCTTC	CASSQVGLAGGIYNEQFF
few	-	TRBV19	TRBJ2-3	TGTGCCAGTAGTATAGGCGGCAATCCGGATACGCAGTATTTT	CASSIGGNPDTQYF
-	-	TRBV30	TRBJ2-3	TGTGCCTGGAGTGGATCATTCACAGATACGCAGTATTTT	CAWSGSFTDTQYF
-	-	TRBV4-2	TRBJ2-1	TGTGCCAGCAGCCAAGATCCCGGGGTCTCCTACAATGAGCAGTTCTTC	CASSQDPGVSYNEQFF
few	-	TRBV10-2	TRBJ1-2	TGCGCCAGCAGTCCGGATGGGAGAAACTATGGCTACACCTTC	CASSPDGRNYGYTF
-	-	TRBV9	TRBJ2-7	TGTGCCAGCAGCGTAGCGCGAGCGGGTGGGGAATACGAGCAGTACTTC	CASSVARAGGEYEQYF
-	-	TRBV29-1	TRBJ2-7	TGCAGCGTGCGCAACAGGATCCTAAGCTACGAGCAGTACTTC	CSVRNRILSYEQYF